This T cell receptor (beta chain) was captured in a study of blood T cells in healthy people across ages. The authors ran a second PCR of 7 to 11 cycles using a sample-barcoded 5' primer and a J-beta primer mix. TCRdb re-called the 5' RACE reads through MiXCR, storing one row per CDR3 protein. This table holds 1.6 million or so distinct CDR3 sequences, around 35% found once. CDR1 SGHVS and CDR2 FQNEAQ come from the germline V gene. The CDR3 extends over 14 amino acids. Points from the study as a whole: In these data, TCR beta diversity tracked strongly with naive T cell percentage. Donors of long life had a larger count of naive CD4+ cells and greater diversity than aged donors. Changes in expanded clonotypes were possibly confounded, as the CMV status of donors was unknown.

With regard to this clonotype: The antigen is undetermined. One junction end does not reproduce the germline sequence, and a read error may be involved.

This receptor was obtained from a woman in her twenties or thirties in good health. Source material: blood. The genes are TRBV7-8 and TRBJ2-3, with D tentatively TRBD2 (6 bases). This CDR3 is CANSLRGSTDTQYF. CDR3 nucleotide sequence: TGTGCCAACAGCTTACGGGGGTCCACAGATACGCAGTATTTT.